The 3 T cell receptor beta chains below were found in one sample sequenced in a study of T-cell memory formation after mild COVID-19. TCRdb reprocessed the 5' RACE reads via MiXCR and lists one record per CDR3 protein. Among roughly 370,000 distinct CDR3 sequences, approximately 15% were seen once, and the ten largest hold roughly 21%. Sequenced input: PBMCs or a T cell subset sorted from them (not recorded which). The source is a man aged 18-30 years who had mild COVID-19 (a few samples of this study predate the infection). Cell type and time point are not known.

V is TRBV12-5 and J is TRBJ2-3, with D uncertain. CDR1 is LGHNT, CDR2 FRNRAP, per germline. The CDR3 length is 13 residues. Deletions cut 2 bases from V and 6 bases from J, with 9 bases between. CDR3 sequence reads: CASGLTVYDTQYF. The CDR3 coding sequence is TGTGCTAGTGGTTTGACCGTATACGATACGCAGTATTTT.

J is TRBJ2-7 and V is TRBV11-3; D possibly corresponds to TRBD2 (6 bases). V was shortened by 1 base and J by 0 bases, with 10 bases between the two germline ends. Germline CDR1 SGHNT, CDR2 YENEEA. CDR3 size: 15 residues. The CDR3 here is CASSLGPSDSYEQYF. CDR3 in DNA: TGTGCCAGCAGCTTAGGTCCTAGCGACTCCTACGAGCAGTACTTC.

The chain carries TRBV4-3 and TRBJ1-5, with D unresolved. The ends were cut back, 0 bases at V and 4 bases at J, with 7 bases in the middle. The CDR3 is made up of 14 amino acids. The germline V gene has CDR1 LGHNA and CDR2 YSLEER. CDR3 sequence reads: CASSQEAGNQPQHF. The DNA of the CDR3 is TGCGCCAGCAGCCAAGAGGCAGGTAATCAGCCCCAGCATTTT.